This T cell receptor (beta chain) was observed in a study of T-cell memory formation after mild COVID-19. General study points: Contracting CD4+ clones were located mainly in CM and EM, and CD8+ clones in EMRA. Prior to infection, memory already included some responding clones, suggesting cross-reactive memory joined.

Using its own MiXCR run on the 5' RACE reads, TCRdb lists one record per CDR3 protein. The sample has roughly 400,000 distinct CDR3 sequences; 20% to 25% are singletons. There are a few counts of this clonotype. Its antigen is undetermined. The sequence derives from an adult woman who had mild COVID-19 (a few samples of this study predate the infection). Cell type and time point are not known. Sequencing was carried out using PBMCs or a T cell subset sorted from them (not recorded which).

The CDR3 nucleotides read TGTGCCAGCAGTTTCGTGATACAGGGGGAAAATGAGCAGTTCTTC. Amino acid sequence: CASSFVIQGENEQFF. V and J are TRBV12-3 or TRBV12-4 and TRBJ2-1; 8 nucleotides match TRBD1. Germline trimming cut 3 bases from V and 7 bases from J; bases unmatched to any gene: 8. This CDR3 has 15 amino acids.